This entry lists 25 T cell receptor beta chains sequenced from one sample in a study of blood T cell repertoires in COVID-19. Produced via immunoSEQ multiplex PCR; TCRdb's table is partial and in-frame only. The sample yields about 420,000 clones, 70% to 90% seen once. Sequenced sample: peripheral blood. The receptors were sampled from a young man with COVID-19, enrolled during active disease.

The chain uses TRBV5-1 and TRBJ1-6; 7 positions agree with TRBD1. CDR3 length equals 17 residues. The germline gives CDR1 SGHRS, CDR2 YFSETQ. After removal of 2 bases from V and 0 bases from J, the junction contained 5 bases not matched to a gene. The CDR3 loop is CASSFTSGGSYNSPLHF. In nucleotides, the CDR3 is TGCGCCAGCAGCTTTACCTCAGGGGGCTCCTATAATTCACCCCTCCACTTT.

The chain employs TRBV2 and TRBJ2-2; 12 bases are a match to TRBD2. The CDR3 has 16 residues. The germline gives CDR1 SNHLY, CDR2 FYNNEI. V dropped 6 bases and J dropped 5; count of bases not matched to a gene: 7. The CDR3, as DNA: TGTGCCAGCAGCCAAGACGGACTAGCGGGGACCGGGGAGCTGTTTTTT. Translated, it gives CASSQDGLAGTGELFF.

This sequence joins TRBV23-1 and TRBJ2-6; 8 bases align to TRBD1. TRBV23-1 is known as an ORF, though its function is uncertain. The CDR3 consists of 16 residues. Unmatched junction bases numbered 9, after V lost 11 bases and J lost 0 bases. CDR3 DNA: TGCGCCGGCGAGGACAGGGCATTCTCTGGGGCCAACGTCCTGACTTTC. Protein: CAGEDRAFSGANVLTF.

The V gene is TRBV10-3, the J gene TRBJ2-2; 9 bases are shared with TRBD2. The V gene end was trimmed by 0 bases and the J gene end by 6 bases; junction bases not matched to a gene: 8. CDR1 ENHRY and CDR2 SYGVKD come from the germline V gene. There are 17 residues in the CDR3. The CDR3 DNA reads TGTGCCATCAGTGAGTCGGAGGTAGCGGGAGCACCCGGGGAGCTGTTTTTT. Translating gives CAISESEVAGAPGELFF.

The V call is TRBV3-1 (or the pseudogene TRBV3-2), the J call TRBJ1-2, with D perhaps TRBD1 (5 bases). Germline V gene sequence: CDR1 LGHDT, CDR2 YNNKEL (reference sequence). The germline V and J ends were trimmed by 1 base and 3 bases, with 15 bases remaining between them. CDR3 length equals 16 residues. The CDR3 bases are TGTGCCAGCAGCCAAGCGGACCCAGGGTTCGACTATGGCTACACCTTC. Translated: CASSQADPGFDYGYTF.

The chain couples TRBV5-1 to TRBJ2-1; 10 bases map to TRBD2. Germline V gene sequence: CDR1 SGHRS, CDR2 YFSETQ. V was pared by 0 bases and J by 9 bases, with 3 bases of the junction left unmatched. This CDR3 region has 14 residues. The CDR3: CASSLGAGGTEQFF. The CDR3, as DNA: TGCGCCAGCAGCTTGGGAGCGGGAGGGACTGAGCAGTTCTTC. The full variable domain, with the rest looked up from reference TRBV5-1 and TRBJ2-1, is KAGVTQTPRYLIKTRGQQVTLSCSPISGHRSVSWYQQTPGQGLQFLFEYFSETQRNKGNFPGRFSGRQFSNSRSEMNVSTLELGDSALYLCASSLGAGGTEQFFGPGTRLTVL.

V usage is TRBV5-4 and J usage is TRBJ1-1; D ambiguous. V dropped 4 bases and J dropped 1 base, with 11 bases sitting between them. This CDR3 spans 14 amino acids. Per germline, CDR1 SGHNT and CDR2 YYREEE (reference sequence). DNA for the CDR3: TGTGCCAGCAGCCAGGTCGCCCAGAACACTGAAGCTTTCTTT. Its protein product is CASSQVAQNTEAFF.

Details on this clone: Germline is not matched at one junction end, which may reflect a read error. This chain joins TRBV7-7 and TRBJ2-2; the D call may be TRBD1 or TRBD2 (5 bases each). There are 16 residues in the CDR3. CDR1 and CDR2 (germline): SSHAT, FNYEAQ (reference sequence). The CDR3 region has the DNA TGTGCTAGCAGCTTAGCGTCAGGGATGAACACCGGGGAGCTGTTTTTT. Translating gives CASSLASGMNTGELFF.

The CDR3 here is CASGLAYGQGLAKNIQYF. In nucleotides, the CDR3 is TGTGCTAGTGGTTTGGCTTACGGACAGGGATTAGCCAAAAACATTCAGTACTTC. V gene TRBV12-5 combines with J gene TRBJ2-4; 8 positions agree with TRBD1. In germline, CDR1 is LGHNT, CDR2 FRNRAP. V lost 1 base and J lost 0; bases outside the gene matches: 8. The CDR3 contains 18 residues.

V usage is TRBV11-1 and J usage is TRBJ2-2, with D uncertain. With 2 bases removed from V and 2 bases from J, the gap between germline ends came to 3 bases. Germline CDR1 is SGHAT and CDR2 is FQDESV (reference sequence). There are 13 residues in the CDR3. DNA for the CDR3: TGTGCCAGCAGCTTAACTAACACCGGGGAGCTGTTTTTT. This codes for CASSLTNTGELFF.

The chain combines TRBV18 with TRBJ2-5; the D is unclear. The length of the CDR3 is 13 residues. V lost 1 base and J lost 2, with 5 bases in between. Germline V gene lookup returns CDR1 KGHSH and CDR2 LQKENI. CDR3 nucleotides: TGTGCCAGCTCACCACAGACACAAGAGACCCAGTACTTC. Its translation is CASSPQTQETQYF.

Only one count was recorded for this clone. CDR3 region: CAWSSGREGLEKNTGELFF. The CDR3 DNA reads as TGTGCCTGGAGTTCCGGGCGGGAGGGCCTAGAGAAGAACACCGGGGAGCTGTTTTTT. The J gene is TRBJ2-2, the V gene TRBV30; TRBD2 matches 9 bases. The CDR3 length is 19 residues. Germline V gene lookup returns CDR1 GTSNPN and CDR2 SVGIG (reference sequence). V trimming: 2 bases; J trimming: 1 base; junction bases outside the gene matches: 14.

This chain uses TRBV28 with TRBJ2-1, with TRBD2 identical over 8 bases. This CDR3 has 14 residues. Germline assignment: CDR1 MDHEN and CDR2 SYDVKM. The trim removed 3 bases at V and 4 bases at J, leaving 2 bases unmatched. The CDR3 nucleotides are TGTGCCAGCAGTTTCCGGGGGGGGTACAATGAGCAGTTCTTC. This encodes CASSFRGGYNEQFF. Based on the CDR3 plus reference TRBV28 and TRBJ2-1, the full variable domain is DVKVTQSSRYLVKRTGEKVFLECVQDMDHENMFWYRQDPGLGLRLIYFSYDVKMKEKGDIPEGYSVSREKKERFSLILESASTNQTSMYLCASSFRGGYNEQFFGPGTRLTVL.

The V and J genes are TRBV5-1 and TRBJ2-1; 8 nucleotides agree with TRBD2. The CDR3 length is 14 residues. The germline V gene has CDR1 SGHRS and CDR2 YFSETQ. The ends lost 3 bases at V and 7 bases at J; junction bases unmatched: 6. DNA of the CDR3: TGCGCCAGCAGCTGGAGCGGGAGAGGAAATGAGCAGTTCTTC. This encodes CASSWSGRGNEQFF.

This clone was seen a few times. The CDR3 region has the DNA TGTGCCAGCGCATCCGACAGTGTAGATCAGCCCCAGCATTTT. This codes for CASASDSVDQPQHF. The V and J genes are TRBV2 and TRBJ1-5; maybe TRBD1 (5 bases). Germline V CDR1 and CDR2: SNHLY, FYNNEI. Trimming cost V 8 bases and J 5 bases, with 16 bases left between them. This CDR3 has 14 residues.

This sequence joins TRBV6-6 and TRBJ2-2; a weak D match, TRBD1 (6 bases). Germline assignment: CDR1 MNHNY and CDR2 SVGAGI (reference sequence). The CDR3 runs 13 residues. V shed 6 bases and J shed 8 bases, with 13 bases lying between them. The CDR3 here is CASRSLDRGELFF. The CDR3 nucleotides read TGTGCCAGCAGGTCCCTCGACAGGGGGGAGCTGTTTTTT.

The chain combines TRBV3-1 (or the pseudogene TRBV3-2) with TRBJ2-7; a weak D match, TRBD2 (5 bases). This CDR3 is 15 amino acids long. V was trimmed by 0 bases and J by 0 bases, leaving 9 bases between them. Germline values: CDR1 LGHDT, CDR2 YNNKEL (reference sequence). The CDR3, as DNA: TGTGCCAGCAGCCAAGATGCGGGTCACTCCTACGAGCAGTACTTC. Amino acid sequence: CASSQDAGHSYEQYF.

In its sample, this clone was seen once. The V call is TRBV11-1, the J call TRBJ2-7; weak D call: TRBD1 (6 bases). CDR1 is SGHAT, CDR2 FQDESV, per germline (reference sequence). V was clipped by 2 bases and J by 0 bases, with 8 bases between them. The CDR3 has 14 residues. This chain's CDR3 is CASSLTGSSYEQYF. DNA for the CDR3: TGTGCCAGCAGCTTAACAGGGAGCTCCTACGAGCAGTACTTC.

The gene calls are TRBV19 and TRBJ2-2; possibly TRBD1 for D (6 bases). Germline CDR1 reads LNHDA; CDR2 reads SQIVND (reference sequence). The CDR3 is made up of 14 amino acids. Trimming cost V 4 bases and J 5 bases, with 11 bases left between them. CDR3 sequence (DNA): TGTGCCAGTAGTACCTTGGGGGCGACCGGGGAGCTGTTTTTT. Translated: CASSTLGATGELFF.

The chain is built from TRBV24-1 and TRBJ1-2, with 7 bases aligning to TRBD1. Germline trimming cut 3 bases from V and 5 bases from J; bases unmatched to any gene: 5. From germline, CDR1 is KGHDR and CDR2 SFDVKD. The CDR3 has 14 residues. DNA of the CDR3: TGTGCCACCAGTGATCCAGGGACAGAATATGGCTACACCTTC. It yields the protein CATSDPGTEYGYTF.

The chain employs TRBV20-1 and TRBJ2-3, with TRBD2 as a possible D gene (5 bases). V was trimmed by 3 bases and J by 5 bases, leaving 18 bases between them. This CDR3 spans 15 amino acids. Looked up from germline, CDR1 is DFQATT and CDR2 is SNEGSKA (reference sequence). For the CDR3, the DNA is TGCAGTGCTAGTCTTTTCGGACTCTCTGGAGATACGCAGTATTTT. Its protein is CSASLFGLSGDTQYF.

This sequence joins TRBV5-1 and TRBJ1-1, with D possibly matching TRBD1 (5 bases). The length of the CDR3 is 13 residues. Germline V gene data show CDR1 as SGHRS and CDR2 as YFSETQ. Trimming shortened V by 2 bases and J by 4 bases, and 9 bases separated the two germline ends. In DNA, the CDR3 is TGCGCCAGCAGCTTAAACAGGCCCACTGAAGCTTTCTTT. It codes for CASSLNRPTEAFF.

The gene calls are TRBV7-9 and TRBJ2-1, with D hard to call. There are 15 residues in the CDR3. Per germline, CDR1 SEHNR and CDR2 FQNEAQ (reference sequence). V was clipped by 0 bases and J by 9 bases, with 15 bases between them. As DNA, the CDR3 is TGTGCCAGCAGCTTAGCGCACGGTGTTGTTGTTGAGCAGTTCTTC. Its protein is CASSLAHGVVVEQFF.

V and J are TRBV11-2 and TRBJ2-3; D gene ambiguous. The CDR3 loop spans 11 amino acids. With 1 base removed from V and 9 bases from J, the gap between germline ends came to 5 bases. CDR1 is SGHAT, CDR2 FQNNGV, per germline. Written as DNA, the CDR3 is TGTGCCAGCAGCTTAGGGCAGACGCAGTATTTT. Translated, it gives CASSLGQTQYF.

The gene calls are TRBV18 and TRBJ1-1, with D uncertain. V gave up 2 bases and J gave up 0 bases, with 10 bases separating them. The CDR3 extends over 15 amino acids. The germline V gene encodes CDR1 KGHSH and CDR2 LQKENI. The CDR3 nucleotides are TGTGCCAGCTCACCAACACTATTAATGAACACTGAAGCTTTCTTT. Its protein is CASSPTLLMNTEAFF.